The rows below give T cell receptor beta chains drawn from one sample of a study of T cells in Graves' hyperthyroidism and ophthalmopathy. TCRdb re-derived calls from the multiplex PCR reads in MiXCR, one entry per CDR3 protein. The table has about 420,000 distinct CDR3 sequences, roughly 13% seen once. Sequencing was carried out using blood. These receptors were collected from a woman under 30 with Graves' hyperthyroidism. CDR3s include the opening cysteine and the closing phenylalanine or tryptophan. A D gene is named only where the DNA matches it firmly. Not every row has a clone size; where given, it reads once, few, many or a size class.

D | J | V | size | DNA | CDR3
- | TRBJ2-1 | TRBV5-6 | - | TGTGCCAGCACCTTAGTTGGGGGCTCCTACAATGAGCAGTTCTTC | CASTLVGGSYNEQFF
TRBD1 | TRBJ2-7 | TRBV9 | many | TGTGCCAGCAGTCCCTCCGGGACAGGGGGCTACGAGCAGTACTTC | CASSPSGTGGYEQYF
- | TRBJ1-1 | TRBV3-1 | many | TGTGCCAGCAGCCAAGTCACGGGGAACACTGAAGCTTTCTTT | CASSQVTGNTEAFF
- | TRBJ2-2 | TRBV5-4 | few | TGTGCCAGCAGCTTTAGCAGTGGCACCGGGGAGCTGTTTTTT | CASSFSSGTGELFF
- | TRBJ1-1 | TRBV9 | - | TGTGCCAGCAGCGTAGAGGGGTACCCTGAAGCTTTCTTT | CASSVEGYPEAFF
- | TRBJ2-7 | TRBV27 | - | TGTGCCAGCAGTCCCCATTTGCCTTACGAGCAGTACTTC | CASSPHLPYEQYF
TRBD2 | TRBJ2-7 | TRBV3-1 | many | TGTGCCAGCAGCCAGATATTTACTAGCGGGAGTACATCCGGCCTGGACGAGCAGTACTTC | CASSQIFTSGSTSGLDEQYF
TRBD1 | TRBJ2-5 | TRBV9 | - | TGTGCCAGCAGCGGACAGGGGTTCAGAGAGACCCAGTACTTC | CASSGQGFRETQYF
- | TRBJ1-5 | TRBV12-3/TRBV12-4 | many | TGTGCCAGCAGTTTTGGTGGGGGTCGAAATCAGCCCCAGCATTTT | CASSFGGGRNQPQHF
TRBD1 | TRBJ2-1 | TRBV12-3/TRBV12-4 | many | TGTGCCAGCAGTTACCGGGACAGGGGCAATGAGCAGTTCTTC | CASSYRDRGNEQFF
TRBD1 | TRBJ2-7 | TRBV3-1 | - | TGTGCCAGCAGCCCGTCTTCCGGACAGGTGGGATACTACGAGCAGTACTTC | CASSPSSGQVGYYEQYF
- | TRBJ1-2 | TRBV27 | few | TGTGCCAGCAGTTTATCTATTACTGCCAGCGACTATGGCTACACCTTC | CASSLSITASDYGYTF
- | TRBJ2-2 | TRBV7-2 | many | TGTGCCAGCAGCTTAGAGGTTAACACCGGGGAGCTGTTTTTT | CASSLEVNTGELFF
- | TRBJ2-5 | TRBV11-2 | many | TGTGCCAGCAGCTCTGGGGAGACCCAGTACTTC | CASSSGETQYF
TRBD1 | TRBJ1-2 | TRBV18 | many | TGTGCCAGCTCACCCGGACAGGGCGTCACCTATGGCTACACCTTC | CASSPGQGVTYGYTF
- | TRBJ1-1 | TRBV5-6 | few | TGTGCCAGCAGCCGGGACGTGGCCTGGGGCACTGAAGCTTTCTTT | CASSRDVAWGTEAFF
- | TRBJ1-5 | TRBV20-1 | many | TGCAGTGCTAGACAGGGCCGCAATCAGCCCCAGCATTTT | CSARQGRNQPQHF
TRBD2 | TRBJ2-7 | TRBV27 | many | TGTGCCAGCAGTTTAGGACACGCGGGAGGGCCCGCCTACGAGCAGTACTTC | CASSLGHAGGPAYEQYF
- | TRBJ2-7 | TRBV4-3 | - | TGCGCCAGCAGCCAAGATAGGAGAGGGAGTATACTTTTCGAGCAGTACTTC | CASSQDRRGSILFEQYF
- | TRBJ2-1 | TRBV7-8 | many | TGTGCCAGCAGCTTGACAGGAGGCCTCTACAATGAGCAGTTCTTC | CASSLTGGLYNEQFF
TRBD1 | TRBJ2-2 | TRBV9 | - | TGTGCCAGCAGCCCCTTGGACAGGGTGATCGGGGAGCTGTTTTTT | CASSPLDRVIGELFF
- | TRBJ2-5 | TRBV10-3 | - | TGTGCCAGCAAAATAGGTCCAGGGGAAGAGACCCAGTACTTC | CASKIGPGEETQYF
- | TRBJ1-1 | TRBV2 | many | TGTGCCAGCAGTGAAGCGTGGGACCTGAACACTGAAGCTTTCTTT | CASSEAWDLNTEAFF
- | TRBJ1-1 | TRBV6-6 | many | TGTGCCAGCAGTTACTCTGGTAGCACTGAAGCTTTCTTT | CASSYSGSTEAFF
- | TRBJ1-1 | TRBV2 | many | TGTGCCAGCAGTGTGACAGGACAGAACACTGAAGCTTTCTTT | CASSVTGQNTEAFF
- | TRBJ1-2 | TRBV5-1 | - | TGCGCCAGCAGCTTTACAGGGATGATCGATGGCTACACCTTC | CASSFTGMIDGYTF
- | TRBJ1-2 | TRBV6-1 | - | TGTGCCAGCAGTGATGGGGGGGGGAACTATGGCTACACCTTC | CASSDGGGNYGYTF
- | TRBJ2-6 | TRBV30 | many | TGTGCCTGGAGTATCGCAGGCCACGGGGGGGCCAACGTCCTGACTTTC | CAWSIAGHGGANVLTF
TRBD2 | TRBJ2-7 | TRBV5-1 | many | TGCGCCAGCAGCACAGGGACTAGCTCTCAGCAGTACTTC | CASSTGTSSQQYF
TRBD2 | TRBJ2-7 | TRBV4-2 | - | TGTGCCAGCAGCCAAGACGCGGGAGGCCCCTACGAGCAGTACTTC | CASSQDAGGPYEQYF
TRBD1 | TRBJ1-6 | TRBV18 | few | TGTGCCAGCTCACCTTTCGGACAGGGCTATAATTCACCCCTCCACTTT | CASSPFGQGYNSPLHF
- | TRBJ1-3 | TRBV10-3 | - | TGTGCCATCAGTGACAGAGTTGGAAACACCATATATTTT | CAISDRVGNTIYF
TRBD2 | TRBJ2-1 | TRBV12-3/TRBV12-4 | many | TGTGCCAGCAGTCCGGGACTAGCGGGCTGGGATGAGCAGTTCTTC | CASSPGLAGWDEQFF
TRBD1 | TRBJ1-1 | TRBV5-4 | few | TGTGCCAGCAGCATGGGACAGGGGCCTTTGAACACTGAAGCTTTCTTT | CASSMGQGPLNTEAFF
- | TRBJ1-2 | TRBV5-1 | many | TGCGCCAGCAGCTTCATGGGCAGAGGCTACACCTTC | CASSFMGRGYTF
TRBD2 | TRBJ2-3 | TRBV6-1 | many | TGTGCCAGCAGTGGATTAGCGGGAAGCACAGATACGCAGTATTTT | CASSGLAGSTDTQYF
TRBD2 | TRBJ2-2 | TRBV3-1 | - | TGTGCCAGCAGTCATCGGACTAGCGTAGCCGGGGAGCTGTTTTTT | CASSHRTSVAGELFF
TRBD1 | TRBJ1-4 | TRBV6-1 | few | TGTGCCAGCAGCCCCGGGACAGGGCACTCTGTAGGAAAACTGTTTTTT | CASSPGTGHSVGKLFF
- | TRBJ2-1 | TRBV29-1 | many | TGCAGCGTTGAAGAGTCCTACAATGAGCAGTTCTTC | CSVEESYNEQFF
TRBD2 | TRBJ2-7 | TRBV20-1 | - | TGCAGTGCTAGAACCCCTAGCGGGGCCTACGAGCAGTACTTC | CSARTPSGAYEQYF
- | TRBJ2-3 | TRBV11-2 | many | TGTGCCAGCAGCATAGACGCTGGGAATACGCAGTATTTT | CASSIDAGNTQYF
- | TRBJ2-3 | TRBV30 | many | TGTGCCTGGAGTGCGGACCGAGTTGATGGCACAGATACGCAGTATTTT | CAWSADRVDGTDTQYF
- | TRBJ2-7 | TRBV29-1 | many | TGCAGCGTGGGGACCAAAGTTCTACCGACCGAGCAGTACTTC | CSVGTKVLPTEQYF
- | TRBJ2-1 | TRBV28 | many | TGTGCCAGCAGTCCGAGGGACCCAGCTTACAATGAGCAGTTCTTC | CASSPRDPAYNEQFF
- | TRBJ2-2 | TRBV4-1 | few | TGTGCCAGCAGCCAAGTGGGGGGAACCGGGGAGCTGTTTTTT | CASSQVGGTGELFF
- | TRBJ1-4 | TRBV7-9 | many | TGTGCCAGCAGCTCGGCGGACTATGAAAAACTGTTTTTT | CASSSADYEKLFF
- | TRBJ2-1 | TRBV27 | many | TGTGCCAGCAGTCTCAGGGAATCGAATGAGCAGTTCTTC | CASSLRESNEQFF
TRBD1 | TRBJ1-1 | TRBV7-8 | few | TGTGCCAGCAACTTAGCGTCCCTGACAGGGTACGGCACTGAAGCTTTCTTT | CASNLASLTGYGTEAFF
- | TRBJ1-5 | TRBV28 | few | TGTGCCAGCAGCCCCCAGGAGGGTAGCGATCAGCCCCAGCATTTT | CASSPQEGSDQPQHF
TRBD1 | TRBJ2-1 | TRBV28 | many | TGTGCCAGCCATACAGGGGGCGCCGTGGATGAGCAGTTCTTC | CASHTGGAVDEQFF
TRBD2 | TRBJ2-3 | TRBV7-8 | - | TGTGCCAGCAGCTTAGCCCCGGGACTAGCGGGAGGGCACCTCGCAGATACGCAGTATTTT | CASSLAPGLAGGHLADTQYF
TRBD2 | TRBJ2-7 | TRBV27 | - | TGTGCCAGCAGTCGTATACTAGCGGGAGGGCCGTACGAGCAGTACTTC | CASSRILAGGPYEQYF
- | TRBJ1-2 | TRBV6-1 | few | TGTGCCAGCAGTGAAGCCGGAGTTCGCGGCTATGGCTACACCTTC | CASSEAGVRGYGYTF